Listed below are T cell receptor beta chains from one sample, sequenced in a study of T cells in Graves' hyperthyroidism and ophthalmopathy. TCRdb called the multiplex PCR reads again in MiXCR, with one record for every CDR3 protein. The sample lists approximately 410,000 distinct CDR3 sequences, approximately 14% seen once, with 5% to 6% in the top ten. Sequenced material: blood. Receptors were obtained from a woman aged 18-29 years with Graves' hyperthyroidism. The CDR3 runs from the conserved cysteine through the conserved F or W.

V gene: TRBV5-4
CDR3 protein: CASSSRQGFSYEQYF

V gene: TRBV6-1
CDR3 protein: CASTGVPTYEQYF

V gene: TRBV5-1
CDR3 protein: CASNPLGGTSVNEQFF

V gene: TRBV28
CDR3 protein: CASSLPPGQGVGGYTF

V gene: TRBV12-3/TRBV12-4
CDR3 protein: CASSSMTKFIWDGYTF

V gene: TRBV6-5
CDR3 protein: CASSYGPSLLYEQYF

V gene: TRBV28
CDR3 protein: CASIGQSDYGYTF

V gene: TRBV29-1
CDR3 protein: CSVAAGAYGYTF

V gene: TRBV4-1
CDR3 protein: CASSQEEGGTYNEQFF

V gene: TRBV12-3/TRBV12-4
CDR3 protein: CASSLYRDRGRTEAFF

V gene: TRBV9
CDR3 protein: CASSASVVADTQYF

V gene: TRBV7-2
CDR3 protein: CASRERELDTQYF

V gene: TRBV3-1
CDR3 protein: CASRMGSDEQFF

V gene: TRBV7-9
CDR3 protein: CASSSRPDHYGYTF

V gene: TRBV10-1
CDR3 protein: CASRDSSGRRYYEQYF

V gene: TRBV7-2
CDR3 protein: CASSLWSDTNSPLHF

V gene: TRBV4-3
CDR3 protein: CASSPVMSYEQYF